Following are 24 T cell receptor beta chains from one sample sequenced in a study of blood T cells in healthy people across ages. It was with a sample-barcoded 5' primer and a J-beta primer mix that a second PCR of about 7 to 12 cycles was run. Via MiXCR, TCRdb re-called the 5' RACE reads, giving one row per CDR3 protein. The repertoire includes around 900,000 distinct CDR3 sequences, about 51% of them detected once, and over 20% sits in the top ten. Sequenced material: blood. The receptors here all came from an older woman in good health.

Here the CDR3 reads CASTLPGHNEQFF. CDR3 DNA: TGTGCCAGCACTCTCCCGGGGCATAATGAGCAGTTCTTC. The chain combines TRBV2 with TRBJ2-1, with D perhaps assigned TRBD1 or TRBD2 (5 bases each). Germline lookup yields CDR1 SNHLY and CDR2 FYNNEI. V was shortened by 7 bases and J by 7 bases, with 14 bases between the two germline ends. The CDR3 length is 13 residues.

The V call is TRBV7-2, the J call TRBJ2-5; unclear D gene. V was clipped by 5 bases and J by 2 bases, with 12 bases between them. This CDR3 contains 14 residues. CDR1 and CDR2 (germline): SGHTA, FQGNSA. CDR3 in amino acids: CASSLSKTQETQYF. Written as DNA, the CDR3 is TGTGCCAGCAGCCTATCTAAAACGCAAGAGACCCAGTACTTC.

The chain links TRBV6-2 or TRBV6-3 to TRBJ2-1; 14 bases align to TRBD2. V lost 2 bases and J lost 3; bases outside the gene matches: 9. CDR1 is MNHEY, CDR2 SVGEGT, per germline. There are 19 residues in the CDR3. CDR3 in amino acids: CASSYGGLAGVAIYNEQFF. The CDR3 DNA follows: TGTGCCAGCAGTTACGGGGGACTAGCGGGAGTCGCAATCTACAATGAGCAGTTCTTC.

J is TRBJ2-5 and V is TRBV20-1, with TRBD1 matching over 7 bases. The CDR3 is 14 amino acids. V dropped 0 bases and J dropped 5; count of bases not matched to a gene: 6. The germline V gene encodes CDR1 DFQATT and CDR2 SNEGSKA (reference sequence). The CDR3 region has the DNA TGCAGTGCTAGAGAAGGGGGCAGCGAGGAGACCCAGTACTTC. As protein: CSAREGGSEETQYF.

This clonotype showed up just once. The chain combines TRBV11-2 with TRBJ2-5; D gene unclear. This CDR3 region has 13 residues. Germline values: CDR1 SGHAT, CDR2 FQNNGV. V was clipped by 2 bases and J by 4 bases, with 8 bases between them. CDR3 sequence: CASSLYPSETQYF. CDR3 DNA sequence: TGTGCCAGCAGCTTATACCCGTCAGAGACCCAGTACTTC.

The gene calls are TRBV7-2 and TRBJ2-7; D is ambiguous. Trimming cost V 4 bases and J 0 bases, with 13 bases left between them. Germline CDR1 reads SGHTA; CDR2 reads FQGNSA. The CDR3 extends over 15 amino acids. Here the CDR3 reads CASSSRSWGSYEQYF. CDR3 bases: TGTGCCAGCAGCTCCAGATCTTGGGGCTCCTACGAGCAGTACTTC.

This clonotype was detected a few times. The gene calls are TRBV4-1 and TRBJ2-3; TRBD1 or TRBD2 may be the D gene (5 bases each). Germline V gene data show CDR1 as MGHRA and CDR2 as YSYEKL. This CDR3 is 12 amino acids long. The ends were cut back, 4 bases at V and 12 bases at J, with 14 bases in the middle. CDR3 DNA sequence: TGCGCCAGCAGCCGAAACGGGGCAAGACAGTATTTT. This encodes CASSRNGARQYF.

This rearrangement joins TRBV29-1 to TRBJ1-1; TRBD1 might be the D (5 bases). This CDR3 region has 13 residues. Germline CDR1 and CDR2: SQVTM and ANQGSEA. Trimming left V 7 bases short and J 1 base short, with 13 bases between. The CDR3 nucleotides read TGCAGCGCAGGGACGCAACCGAACACTGAAGCTTTCTTT. It encodes CSAGTQPNTEAFF.

V usage is TRBV6-5 and J usage is TRBJ1-5; D not certain. Trimming left V 0 bases short and J 5 bases short, with 8 bases between. Germline V CDR1 and CDR2: MNHEY, SVGAGI. CDR3 length: 14 amino acids. The CDR3 coding sequence is TGTGCCAGCAGTTACTCCCGTCAGTATCAGCCCCAGCATTTT. It specifies CASSYSRQYQPQHF.

This chain joins TRBV12-3 or TRBV12-4 and TRBJ2-7; no clear D. V was cut by 5 bases and J by 1 base, with 12 bases left in between. CDR3 length: 14 amino acids. The CDR3 reads CASSVSLGSYEQYF. CDR3 bases: TGTGCCAGCAGTGTTAGTTTAGGGTCCTACGAGCAGTACTTC.

V gene TRBV3-1 combines with J gene TRBJ1-6; 8 positions agree with TRBD1. V was pared by 0 bases and J by 9 bases, with 4 bases of the junction left unmatched. CDR1 and CDR2 (germline): LGHDT, YNNKEL (reference sequence). CDR3 size: 15 residues. The CDR3 region is CASSQERTGGSPLHF. In DNA form, the CDR3 reads TGTGCCAGCAGCCAAGAGAGAACAGGGGGTTCACCCCTCCACTTT.

This clonotype turned up a few times. The rearrangement uses TRBV29-1 and TRBJ2-3; maybe TRBD2 (6 bases). The CDR3 totals 18 residues. Trimming cost V 6 bases and J 0 bases, with 25 bases left between them. CDR1 SQVTM and CDR2 ANQGSEA come from the germline V gene. The CDR3 bases are TGCAGCGTCGCTACGACAGCGACCGGGGGAACTAGCACAGATACGCAGTATTTT. This codes for CSVATTATGGTSTDTQYF.

CDR3 sequence (DNA): TGTGCCAGCATCCCTCCTGGGAACAATGAGCAGTTCTTC. Its translation is CASIPPGNNEQFF. The J gene is TRBJ2-1, the V gene TRBV11-2, with D hard to call. The CDR3 runs 13 residues. V gave up 7 bases and J gave up 5 bases, with 12 bases separating them. Germline CDR1 and CDR2: SGHAT and FQNNGV.

This clonotype was recorded once. The genes are TRBV5-6 and TRBJ2-7, with TRBD1 matching over 9 bases. The closer fit of TRBJ2-5 to the DNA end suggests the J call may be wrong. Germline V gene data show CDR1 as SGHDT and CDR2 as YYEEEE. The CDR3 has 16 amino acids. The CDR3 DNA reads TGTGCCAGCAGCTTCGGAGGACAGGGGAGGCAAGAGACCCAGTACTTC. Translation gives CASSFGGQGRQETQYF.

V usage is TRBV7-8 and J usage is TRBJ2-3; possibly TRBD1 for D (5 bases). V lost 2 bases to trimming and J lost 2 bases, with 14 bases between them. CDR1 and CDR2 (germline): SGHVS, FQNEAQ. The CDR3 has 16 amino acids. The chain's CDR3 is CASSLRGPANTDTQYF. The CDR3, as DNA: TGTGCCAGCAGCTTAAGGGGTCCGGCCAACACAGATACGCAGTATTTT.

V and J are TRBV6-1 and TRBJ2-3, with 9 positions matching TRBD1. This CDR3 has 16 amino acids. Losses at the gene ends were 8 bases for V and 2 bases for J; bases not matched to a gene: 11. Looked up from germline, CDR1 is MNHNS and CDR2 is SASEGT. The CDR3 region is CASGGTGKGNTDTQYF. In nucleotides, the CDR3 is TGTGCCAGCGGTGGGACAGGGAAGGGCAACACAGATACGCAGTATTTT.

This clonotype came up a few times. This chain uses TRBV6-6 with TRBJ1-2; D possibly corresponds to TRBD1 (5 bases). The CDR3 consists of 13 residues. Per germline, CDR1 MNHNY and CDR2 SVGAGI (reference sequence). V was cut by 4 bases and J by 3 bases, with 9 bases left in between. Here the CDR3 reads CASSWDSYYGYTF. The DNA of the CDR3 is TGTGCCAGCAGTTGGGACTCATACTATGGCTACACCTTC.

This clonotype was counted between two and nine times. The gene calls are TRBV20-1 and TRBJ2-6; D may be TRBD1 (5 bases). The CDR3 runs 14 residues. V was trimmed by 7 bases and J by 2 bases, leaving 12 bases between them. In germline, CDR1 is DFQATT, CDR2 SNEGSKA (reference sequence). In DNA form, the CDR3 reads TGCAGTGGGGGAACAGGTCCTGGGGCCAACGTCCTGACTTTC. Its protein is CSGGTGPGANVLTF.

To note about this clonotype: An end of the junction does not agree with germline; a read error may underlie this. The chain uses TRBV7-8 and TRBJ2-4, with TRBD2 matching 7 bases. The end of the DNA aligns better with TRBJ2-7, so the J call may be wrong. CDR1 and CDR2 (germline): SGHVS, FQNEAQ. The CDR3 is 15 residues long. CDR3 amino acids: CASGLASGTSYEQYF. The CDR3 nucleotides are TGTGCCAGCGGCTTAGCTAGCGGTACCTCCTACGAGCAGTACTTC.

The chain carries TRBV28 and TRBJ1-6; tentative D call: TRBD1 (6 bases). Per germline, CDR1 MDHEN and CDR2 SYDVKM. The CDR3 consists of 15 residues. The V end lost 3 bases, the J end lost 9 bases, and 15 bases lay between the germline ends. CDR3 bases: TGTGCCAGCAGTTTCGGACAGTGGGAAATTTCACCCCTCCACTTT. It is translated as CASSFGQWEISPLHF.

The V gene is TRBV9, the J gene TRBJ2-7, with TRBD1 matching 8 bases. TRBJ2-5 explains the end of the DNA better; the J call may be wrong. This CDR3 spans 15 amino acids. Germline V gene data show CDR1 as SGDLS and CDR2 as YYNGEE. CDR3 sequence (DNA): TGTGCCAGCAGCGTAGGGGAGACAGGGGTCGAGACCCAGTACTTC. Translation gives CASSVGETGVETQYF.

This clonotype was observed a handful of times. The chain employs TRBV7-9 and TRBJ1-5; 11 bases fit TRBD1. Germline V gene lookup returns CDR1 SEHNR and CDR2 FQNEAQ (reference sequence). V was pared by 1 base and J by 2 bases, with 7 bases of the junction left unmatched. The CDR3 runs 18 residues. In DNA, the CDR3 is TGTGCCAGCAGCTTAGGGACAGGGGGCCCCTTTGGCAATCAGCCCCAGCATTTT. Translated: CASSLGTGGPFGNQPQHF.

The rearrangement uses TRBV29-1 and TRBJ1-1, with 7 bases aligning to TRBD1. The CDR3 sequence is 13 residues long. V lost 7 bases to trimming and J lost 3 bases; unmatched junction nucleotides: 8. Germline-derived CDR1 and CDR2 are SQVTM and ANQGSEA. DNA for the CDR3: TGCAGCGCTCAGACAGGGTATGACACTGAAGCTTTCTTT. Translating it yields CSAQTGYDTEAFF.

This chain joins TRBV6-6 and TRBJ2-7; D remains ambiguous. Germline CDR1 reads MNHNY; CDR2 reads SVGAGI (reference sequence). This CDR3 region has 14 residues. V was trimmed by 5 bases and J by 3 bases, leaving 14 bases between them. The CDR3 DNA reads TGTGCCAGCAGTGGTGGGAACACTCTCTACGAGCAGTACTTC. Its protein is CASSGGNTLYEQYF.